The rows below give T cell receptor beta chains drawn from one sample of a study of T cell changes during pregnancy in multiple sclerosis. Some clones are missing from TCRdb's copy, which holds only in-frame ones; the method was immunoSEQ multiplex PCR. Among about 71,000 clones listed, approximately 92% were seen once. The source was peripheral blood, collected in the third trimester of pregnancy. These TCRs come from a female donor with multiple sclerosis, enrolled in a pregnancy study. Both conserved end residues are part of each CDR3. The D gene is left open where the match is weak. Clone size, where shown, is once, few, many, or a class for clones that have expanded.

J: TRBJ2-1; V: TRBV27; size: .; D: .; DNA: TGTGCCAGCAGTTTTCTCGGGCAGGGGGGCGATGAGCAGTTCTTC; CDR3: CASSFLGQGGDEQFF
J: TRBJ1-1; V: TRBV10-2; size: .; D: TRBD1; DNA: TGCGCCAGCAGGGCGGGACAGATCATGAACACTGAAGCTTTCTTT; CDR3: CASRAGQIMNTEAFF
J: TRBJ1-2; V: TRBV7-9; size: .; D: .; DNA: TGTGCCAGCAGCTTAGCGATAGGAGACTATGGCTACACCTTC; CDR3: CASSLAIGDYGYTF
J: TRBJ2-3; V: TRBV29-1; size: .; D: TRBD2; DNA: TGCAGCGTCAGGGAATTGGCTAGCGGGAGGGCCGATACGCAGTATTTT; CDR3: CSVRELASGRADTQYF
J: TRBJ2-2; V: TRBV7-2; size: .; D: .; DNA: TGTGCCAGCAGCTTATGGACAGGGAGGGTCGGGGAGCTGTTTTTT; CDR3: CASSLWTGRVGELFF
J: TRBJ2-1; V: TRBV30; size: .; D: .; DNA: TGTGCCTGGAGTGTAAACGCGGGTAGATACAATGAGCAGTTCTTC; CDR3: CAWSVNAGRYNEQFF
J: TRBJ2-7; V: TRBV5-4; size: .; D: TRBD2; DNA: TGTGCCAGCAGCCTGGATTTTGGGCTAGCGGGGTACGAGCAGTACTTC; CDR3: CASSLDFGLAGYEQYF
J: TRBJ2-3; V: TRBV7-2; size: few; D: .; DNA: TGTGCCAGCAGCTCCACGGGAGTCGGCACAGATACGCAGTATTTT; CDR3: CASSSTGVGTDTQYF
J: TRBJ2-7; V: TRBV18; size: once; D: TRBD2; DNA: TGTGCCAGCTCACCACAGCGGGATTACGAGCAGTACTTC; CDR3: CASSPQRDYEQYF
J: TRBJ2-1; V: TRBV5-1; size: .; D: TRBD2; DNA: TGCGCCAGCAGCTCGATGACTAGCGGTTACAATGAGCAGTTCTTC; CDR3: CASSSMTSGYNEQFF
J: TRBJ1-1; V: TRBV10-1; size: .; D: TRBD1; DNA: TGCGCCAGCAGCCCGGGGACAGCCTACCTGAACACTGAAGCTTTCTTT; CDR3: CASSPGTAYLNTEAFF
J: TRBJ2-2; V: TRBV18; size: .; D: .; DNA: TGTGCCAGCTCCCCCCTAGCGTGGGGCGGGGAGCTGTTTTTT; CDR3: CASSPLAWGGELFF
J: TRBJ1-1; V: TRBV5-1; size: .; D: .; DNA: TGCGCCAGCAGCTTAGGGGTTACTGAAGCTTTCTTT; CDR3: CASSLGVTEAFF
J: TRBJ2-1; V: TRBV13; size: .; D: TRBD2; DNA: TGTGCCAGCAGCACCCCTCAGGCTAGCGGGTACAATGAGCAGTTCTTC; CDR3: CASSTPQASGYNEQFF
J: TRBJ1-1; V: TRBV10-3; size: few; D: .; DNA: TGTGCCATCAGTGAGGCCAGGGAAACTGAAGCTTTCTTT; CDR3: CAISEARETEAFF
J: TRBJ2-6; V: TRBV6-1; size: .; D: TRBD1; DNA: TGTGCCAGCAGTGAAAGGATAGGCAGGGGGCTCTCTGGGGCCAACGTCCTGACTTTC; CDR3: CASSERIGRGLSGANVLTF
J: TRBJ1-1; V: TRBV27; size: .; D: .; DNA: TGTGCCAGCAGTTTGGGGAGGGTGATGAACACTGAAGCTTTCTTT; CDR3: CASSLGRVMNTEAFF
J: TRBJ1-4; V: TRBV7-9; size: .; D: .; DNA: TGTGCCAGCAGCTTCACCCAGGATGAAAAACTGTTTTTT; CDR3: CASSFTQDEKLFF
J: TRBJ1-2; V: TRBV11-2; size: .; D: TRBD1; DNA: TGTGCCAGCACACGAGACAGGGTTTGGTTTTATGGCTACACCTTC; CDR3: CASTRDRVWFYGYTF
J: TRBJ2-3; V: TRBV7-8; size: .; D: TRBD1; DNA: TGTGCCAGCAGATCTGACAGGGAGTGGGGCACAGATACGCAGTATTTT; CDR3: CASRSDREWGTDTQYF
J: TRBJ2-7; V: TRBV27; size: .; D: TRBD1; DNA: TGTGCCAGCAGACGGACAGGGACAAGCTACGAGCAGTACTTC; CDR3: CASRRTGTSYEQYF
J: TRBJ2-7; V: TRBV19; size: .; D: .; DNA: TGTGCCAGTAGTATAGCCCAGGGTTACGAGCAGTACTTC; CDR3: CASSIAQGYEQYF
J: TRBJ2-7; V: TRBV5-6; size: .; D: .; DNA: TGTGCCAGCAGCTTCGATCCAGGGGGGCGAATCGGCGGGGAGCAGTACTTC; CDR3: CASSFDPGGRIGGEQYF
J: TRBJ1-1; V: TRBV5-1; size: .; D: .; DNA: TGCGCCAGCAGCTTGGCCGGGACACCGAACACTGAAGCTTTCTTT; CDR3: CASSLAGTPNTEAFF
J: TRBJ2-5; V: TRBV5-6; size: .; D: .; DNA: TGTGCCAGCAGCTTGGTCCATCGGGGGTTACAGACCCAGTACTTC; CDR3: CASSLVHRGLQTQYF
J: TRBJ2-7; V: TRBV9; size: .; D: TRBD2; DNA: TGTGCCAGCAGCGTTTTAGCGGGAGATACCTACGAGCAGTACTTC; CDR3: CASSVLAGDTYEQYF
J: TRBJ2-2; V: TRBV9; size: .; D: .; DNA: TGTGCCAGCAATCGCGGGCCGAACACCGGGGAGCTGTTTTTT; CDR3: CASNRGPNTGELFF
J: TRBJ1-1; V: TRBV18; size: few; D: .; DNA: TGTGCCAGCTCACCAACGCAGGGAGGTTTAATGAACACTGAAGCTTTCTTT; CDR3: CASSPTQGGLMNTEAFF
J: TRBJ1-5; V: TRBV6-1; size: .; D: .; DNA: TGTGCCAGCATTACCCTAGAAGGTAGGAGTCAGCCCCAGCATTTT; CDR3: CASITLEGRSQPQHF
J: TRBJ2-7; V: TRBV5-6; size: .; D: .; DNA: TGTGCCAGCAGCTTGGGAGGGATTCCCTACGAGCAGTACTTC; CDR3: CASSLGGIPYEQYF
J: TRBJ1-5; V: TRBV6-1; size: .; D: .; DNA: TGTGCCAGCAGTGACCGGGTAGGCTTCAATCAGCCCCAGCATTTT; CDR3: CASSDRVGFNQPQHF
J: TRBJ2-7; V: TRBV6-1; size: once; D: TRBD1; DNA: TGTGCCAGCAGTGAGGGGGGGACAGGGGGAACCTACGAGCAGTACTTC; CDR3: CASSEGGTGGTYEQYF
J: TRBJ1-1; V: TRBV6-6; size: .; D: TRBD1; DNA: TGTGCCAGCAGTTACTCGACAGGGGGGGACACTGAAGCTTTCTTT; CDR3: CASSYSTGGDTEAFF
J: TRBJ2-3; V: TRBV2; size: .; D: .; DNA: TGTGCCAGCAGTGAGCAAGCGGCTAGCACAGATACGCAGTATTTT; CDR3: CASSEQAASTDTQYF
J: TRBJ1-1; V: TRBV2; size: .; D: .; DNA: TGTGCCAGCAGTGAACCGCAGGGGCGGGCTTTCTTT; CDR3: CASSEPQGRAFF
J: TRBJ2-3; V: TRBV7-9; size: few; D: TRBD2; DNA: TGTGCCAGCAGCTTAGTCCCTAGCGGGGTCACAGATACGCAGTATTTT; CDR3: CASSLVPSGVTDTQYF
J: TRBJ2-2; V: TRBV6-5; size: .; D: TRBD1; DNA: TGTGCCAGCAGTTACGGACAGGGGAGCACCGGGGAGCTGTTTTTT; CDR3: CASSYGQGSTGELFF
J: TRBJ2-1; V: TRBV10-1; size: .; D: .; DNA: TGCGCCAGCAGTGAGTCCGTCACAGGAGTTGGTGAGCAGTTCTTC; CDR3: CASSESVTGVGEQFF
J: TRBJ1-6; V: TRBV9; size: once; D: TRBD1; DNA: TGTGCCAGCAGCGATGGACAGGGGGCCAAGGGAGGTTATTCACCCCTCCACTTT; CDR3: CASSDGQGAKGGYSPLHF
J: TRBJ2-5; V: TRBV25-1; size: once; D: .; DNA: TGTGCCAGCAGTGAGGCGGGACGGCAAGAGACCCAGTACTTC; CDR3: CASSEAGRQETQYF
J: TRBJ2-1; V: TRBV5-4; size: .; D: .; DNA: TGTGCCAGCAGCCATGGAGGGAGCTCCTACAATGAGCAGTTCTTC; CDR3: CASSHGGSSYNEQFF
J: TRBJ1-1; V: TRBV14; size: once; D: .; DNA: TGTGCCAGCAGCCTCCGGCTCCGGCGGACTGAAGCTTTCTTT; CDR3: CASSLRLRRTEAFF
J: TRBJ2-1; V: TRBV19; size: .; D: .; DNA: TGTGCCAGTAGTATAGATCGGAGAAGGGGTGAGCAGTTCTTC; CDR3: CASSIDRRRGEQFF
J: TRBJ2-1; V: TRBV28; size: .; D: TRBD2; DNA: TGTGCCAGCAGTACCCTGAGGACTAGCGGGAAGTCGAAATACAATGAGCAGTTCTTC; CDR3: CASSTLRTSGKSKYNEQFF
J: TRBJ1-3; V: TRBV19; size: .; D: .; DNA: TGTGCCAGTGACTCCTCTGGAAACACCATATATTTT; CDR3: CASDSSGNTIYF
J: TRBJ2-5; V: TRBV5-1; size: .; D: .; DNA: TGCGCCAGCAGCTTGACACCTTCCCAAGAGACCCAGTACTTC; CDR3: CASSLTPSQETQYF
J: TRBJ1-4; V: TRBV7-9; size: .; D: .; DNA: TGTGCCAGCAGCTTCGCCGTTGACAGCGAAAAACTGTTTTTT; CDR3: CASSFAVDSEKLFF
J: TRBJ2-7; V: TRBV19; size: .; D: TRBD2; DNA: TGTGCCACATCCATCGGGACTAGCTACGAGCAGTACTTC; CDR3: CATSIGTSYEQYF
J: TRBJ1-5; V: TRBV6-1; size: .; D: .; DNA: TGTGCCAGCAGGGAAGCCAACAGGAATCAGCCCCAGCATTTT; CDR3: CASREANRNQPQHF
J: TRBJ2-7; V: TRBV6-6; size: .; D: .; DNA: TGTGCCAGCAGAAGTGGACAGAACACCTACGAGCAGTACTTC; CDR3: CASRSGQNTYEQYF
J: TRBJ2-1; V: TRBV5-1; size: .; D: TRBD1; DNA: TGCGCCAGCAGTCTAGCTAGACAGGGGAGTGAGCAGTTCTTC; CDR3: CASSLARQGSEQFF
J: TRBJ2-7; V: TRBV25-1; size: .; D: .; DNA: TGTGCCAGCAGTGAATACGGGGATAGCGCCTACGAGCAGTACTTC; CDR3: CASSEYGDSAYEQYF
J: TRBJ1-1; V: TRBV9; size: .; D: .; DNA: TGTGCCAGCAGCGTCGCAAGGGGGAGGGACACTGAAGCTTTCTTT; CDR3: CASSVARGRDTEAFF
J: TRBJ2-7; V: TRBV5-5; size: once; D: TRBD1; DNA: TGTGCCAGCAGCTTGAGGACAGGGGTTCTGTACTTC; CDR3: CASSLRTGVLYF